What follows describes a single TCR beta chain. This sample is part of a study of T cell changes during pregnancy in multiple sclerosis. TCRdb keeps only in-frame clones here, not all; method: immunoSEQ multiplex PCR. Of 30,000 to 40,000 clones listed, around 89% were seen once; the top ten hold almost 7%. The CDR3 has 13 residues. The V and J ends lost 4 bases and 7 bases respectively, with 11 bases between them. Germline V lookup: CDR1 SGHNT, CDR2 YYREEE (reference sequence). The receptor was isolated from a female donor with multiple sclerosis, enrolled in a pregnancy study. Material: CD8+ T cells from peripheral blood mononuclear cells, obtained in the third trimester of pregnancy. This chain links TRBV5-4 with TRBJ2-2; D possibly corresponds to TRBD1 (6 bases). The CDR3 DNA sequence: TGTGCCAGCAGCCGCACAGGGATCGGGGAGCTGTTTTTT. It yields the protein CASSRTGIGELFF.